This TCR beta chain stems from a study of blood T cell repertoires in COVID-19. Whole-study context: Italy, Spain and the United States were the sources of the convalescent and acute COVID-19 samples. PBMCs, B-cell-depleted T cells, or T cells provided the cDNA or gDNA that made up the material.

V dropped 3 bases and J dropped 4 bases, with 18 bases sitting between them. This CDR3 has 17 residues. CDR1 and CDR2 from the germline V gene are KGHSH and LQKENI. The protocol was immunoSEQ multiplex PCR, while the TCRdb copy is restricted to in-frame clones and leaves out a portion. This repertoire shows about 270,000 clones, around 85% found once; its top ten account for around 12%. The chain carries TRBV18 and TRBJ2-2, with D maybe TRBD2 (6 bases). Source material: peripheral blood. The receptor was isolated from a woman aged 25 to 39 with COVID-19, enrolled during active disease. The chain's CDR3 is CASSPQPGRGSTGELFF. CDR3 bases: TGTGCCAGCTCACCCCAACCCGGGCGGGGCAGCACCGGGGAGCTGTTTTTT.